The sequence of this T cell receptor beta chain was determined in a study of patients and donors after allogeneic stem cell transplantation. Germline V gene lookup returns CDR1 MNHNY and CDR2 SVGAGI (reference sequence). V was clipped by 5 bases and J by 11 bases, with 13 bases between them. The CDR3 consists of 12 residues. TCRdb independently ran MiXCR on the RT-PCR reads; one entry per CDR3 protein. The sample has approximately 170,000 distinct CDR3 sequences; 24% are singletons. The clonotype originates from a human donor who was either an allogeneic HSCT recipient or a stem cell or donor lymphocyte infusion donor (not recorded which). It is not recorded whose cells these are; they may come from a transplant donor. The rearrangement links TRBV6-6 to TRBJ2-1; D is possibly TRBD1 or TRBD2 (5 bases each). The source material was blood, either unsorted or a sorted T cell fraction (not recorded which). In nucleotides, the CDR3 is TGTGCCAGCAGTACTGGGGGAATGAAGCAGTTCTTC. Its protein product is CASSTGGMKQFF.